The 2 T cell receptor beta chains below all came from one sample that was sequenced in a study of blood T cell repertoires in COVID-19. TCRdb keeps only in-frame clones here, not all; method: immunoSEQ multiplex PCR. In the table there are about 120,000 clones, 70% to 90% of which are singletons. Sequencing was done on a sample of peripheral blood. These receptor sequences come from a man in his sixties with acute or convalescent COVID-19.

The chain has TRBV3-1 (or the pseudogene TRBV3-2) and TRBJ2-4; 8 bases match TRBD1. Trimming took 0 bases from V and 6 from J; bases not matched to a gene: 10. This CDR3 is built from 17 residues. Per the germline V gene, CDR1 is LGHDT and CDR2 is YNNKEL (reference sequence). The CDR3 sequence: CASSQEAGRGHRNIQYF. The CDR3 DNA sequence: TGTGCCAGCAGCCAAGAGGCGGGCAGGGGGCATCGAAACATTCAGTACTTC.

The chain links TRBV24-1 to TRBJ2-7; TRBD1 is a possible D gene (5 bases). Germline CDR1 reads KGHDR; CDR2 reads SFDVKD. V dropped 4 bases and J dropped 5 bases, with 11 bases sitting between them. The CDR3 spans 13 residues. CDR3 in amino acids: CATSETASDEQYF. The CDR3 DNA follows: TGTGCCACCAGTGAGACAGCTAGTGACGAGCAGTACTTC.